The rows below give T cell receptor beta chains drawn from one sample of a study of beta chain features in type 1 diabetes. The protocol was immunoSEQ multiplex PCR, while the TCRdb copy is restricted to in-frame clones and leaves out a portion. The sample contains hundreds of thousands of clones, over 8.5% of which appear only once. Sequencing used naive CD4+ T cells from blood. The origin of the receptors is a woman between 18 and 30 years old in good health. Each CDR3 is given with its conserved first and last residue. D genes are given only for firm matches. Not all rows give a size; the values are once, few, many and, for expanded clones, a class.

D	size	V	J	CDR3	DNA
-	few	TRBV6-1	TRBJ2-7	CASSGSTAYEQYF	TGTGCCAGCAGCGGGAGTACCGCCTACGAGCAGTACTTC
TRBD1	-	TRBV2	TRBJ1-6	CASSQGQVNSPLHF	TGTGCCAGCAGTCAAGGACAGGTGAATTCACCCCTCCACTTT
TRBD2	few	TRBV7-2	TRBJ2-5	CASSKGTSGRARQETQYF	TGTGCCAGCAGCAAAGGGACTAGCGGGAGGGCCCGGCAAGAGACCCAGTACTTC
-	many	TRBV2	TRBJ2-3	CASSRSTDTQYF	TGTGCCAGCAGCAGGAGCACAGATACGCAGTATTTT
TRBD1	few	TRBV18	TRBJ1-6	CASSPPGGDGKPLHF	TGTGCCAGCTCACCTCCAGGGGGCGATGGGAAGCCCCTCCACTTT
-	-	TRBV7-2	TRBJ1-5	CASSLEDSGAQHF	TGTGCCAGCAGCTTAGAAGACAGCGGGGCCCAGCATTTT
-	many	TRBV7-9	TRBJ1-1	CASSLKLRGDEAFF	TGTGCCAGCAGCTTAAAGCTGCGAGGTGATGAAGCTTTCTTT
-	few	TRBV7-2	TRBJ1-2	CASSLAPWTQTRGGYTF	TGTGCCAGCAGCTTAGCGCCCTGGACGCAAACTCGGGGTGGCTACACCTTC
-	-	TRBV9	TRBJ2-5	CASSVFEGVGTQYF	TGTGCCAGCAGCGTATTTGAGGGGGTAGGGACCCAGTACTTC
-	-	TRBV7-2	TRBJ1-1	CASSSHLTVNTEAFF	TGTGCCAGCAGCTCCCATTTGACAGTTAACACTGAAGCTTTCTTT
-	-	TRBV18	TRBJ2-7	CASSDQGKRYEQYF	TGTGCCAGCTCAGACCAGGGTAAAAGGTACGAGCAGTACTTC
TRBD1	few	TRBV2	TRBJ2-5	CASSSDRGLWETQYF	TGTGCCAGCAGTTCCGACAGGGGGTTATGGGAGACCCAGTACTTC
-	few	TRBV6-6	TRBJ1-5	CASQGPNQPQHF	TGTGCCAGCCAGGGCCCCAATCAGCCCCAGCATTTT
TRBD1	-	TRBV7-2	TRBJ2-7	CASSLTRGLYEQYF	TGTGCCAGCAGCTTAACCAGGGGGCTCTACGAGCAGTACTTC
-	-	TRBV9	TRBJ2-7	CASSATSPQGPYEQYF	TGTGCCAGCAGCGCCACATCCCCACAGGGTCCCTACGAGCAGTACTTC
TRBD1	few	TRBV2	TRBJ1-4	CASSEDRGTNEKLFF	TGTGCCAGCAGTGAAGACAGGGGAACTAATGAAAAACTGTTTTTT
TRBD2	-	TRBV7-6	TRBJ2-2	CASSLLAGGRAGYTGELFF	TGTGCCAGCAGCTTATTAGCGGGAGGGCGAGCGGGGTACACCGGGGAGCTGTTTTTT
TRBD1	-	TRBV2	TRBJ1-5	CASSGSTGGYQPQHF	TGTGCCAGCAGTGGTAGCACAGGGGGTTATCAGCCCCAGCATTTT
TRBD1	-	TRBV30	TRBJ1-4	CAWSGTRTGINEKLFF	TGTGCCTGGAGTGGAACTCGGACAGGAATTAATGAAAAACTGTTTTTT
TRBD2	-	TRBV6-6	TRBJ2-1	CASSYGTSGSNEQFF	TGTGCCAGCAGTTACGGTACTAGCGGGAGCAATGAGCAGTTCTTC
-	-	TRBV5-1	TRBJ1-2	CASSLVGSSNYGYTF	TGCGCCAGCAGCTTGGTGGGCAGCTCCAACTATGGCTACACCTTC
-	-	TRBV7-2	TRBJ1-2	CASSLAGGTNYGYTF	TGTGCCAGCAGCTTAGCGGGAGGAACTAACTATGGCTACACCTTC
-	few	TRBV7-2	TRBJ1-4	CASSLGGAGEKLFF	TGTGCCAGCAGCCTGGGAGGGGCGGGTGAAAAACTGTTTTTT
-	few	TRBV5-1	TRBJ2-2	CASSKRTEDTGELFF	TGCGCCAGCAGTAAGAGGACAGAAGACACCGGGGAGCTGTTTTTT
TRBD1	-	TRBV6-6	TRBJ2-7	CASRTPGGYEQYF	TGTGCCAGCCGGACGCCAGGGGGCTACGAGCAGTACTTC
-	few	TRBV18	TRBJ1-1	CASSPVPTGLNTEAFF	TGTGCCAGCTCACCAGTCCCAACAGGGCTGAACACTGAAGCTTTCTTT
TRBD2	few	TRBV10-3	TRBJ2-3	CAISESVGGGADTQYF	TGTGCCATCAGTGAGTCGGTCGGGGGGGGCGCAGATACGCAGTATTTT
-	-	TRBV6-6	TRBJ2-6	CASSLSGANVLTF	TGTGCCAGCAGTCTGTCCGGGGCCAACGTCCTGACTTTC
-	few	TRBV29-1	TRBJ2-3	CSVGQSTQYF	TGCAGCGTTGGACAGTCTACGCAGTATTTT
TRBD1	-	TRBV28	TRBJ1-5	CASSLWTGASNQPQHF	TGTGCCAGCAGCCTATGGACAGGGGCGAGCAATCAGCCCCAGCATTTT
TRBD2	-	TRBV5-1	TRBJ2-1	CASSLRAGGGHNEQFF	TGCGCCAGCAGCTTAAGGGCGGGAGGGGGACACAATGAGCAGTTCTTC
-	few	TRBV28	TRBJ1-5	CANQGGGGQPQHF	TGTGCCAACCAAGGGGGGGGTGGTCAGCCCCAGCATTTT
-	-	TRBV6-1	TRBJ1-5	CASSVKADQPQHF	TGTGCCAGCAGTGTAAAAGCGGATCAGCCCCAGCATTTT
-	-	TRBV30	TRBJ1-1	CAWSSRTEAFF	TGTGCCTGGAGTAGCAGGACTGAAGCTTTCTTT
TRBD1	-	TRBV5-1	TRBJ2-5	CASSLAMWDSQETQYF	TGCGCCAGCAGCTTGGCCATGTGGGACAGCCAAGAGACCCAGTACTTC
TRBD1	few	TRBV7-8	TRBJ2-2	CASSDRDRGGGELFF	TGTGCCAGCAGTGACCGGGACAGGGGTGGCGGGGAGCTGTTTTTT
-	-	TRBV5-1	TRBJ1-2	CASSLFRGDYGYTF	TGCGCCAGCAGCTTGTTCAGGGGAGACTATGGCTACACCTTC
-	few	TRBV18	TRBJ1-4	CASSISGTNEKLFF	TGTGCCAGCTCCATTTCAGGAACTAATGAAAAACTGTTTTTT
TRBD1	-	TRBV12-5	TRBJ1-1	CASGITGVTEAFF	TGTGCTAGTGGAATTACAGGGGTCACTGAAGCTTTCTTT
-	-	TRBV6-1	TRBJ1-1	CASSEAGGVTEAFF	TGTGCCAGCAGTGAAGCTGGAGGAGTCACTGAAGCTTTCTTT
TRBD1	-	TRBV19	TRBJ2-7	CATEKSGQGRGEQYF	TGTGCCACCGAAAAGTCGGGACAGGGGAGAGGCGAGCAGTACTTC
-	few	TRBV2	TRBJ2-3	CASIRTSTDTQYF	TGTGCCAGCATACGGACTAGCACAGATACGCAGTATTTT
-	few	TRBV2	TRBJ1-1	CASSGARLNTEAFF	TGTGCCAGCAGTGGTGCACGGTTGAACACTGAAGCTTTCTTT
TRBD2	-	TRBV19	TRBJ2-1	CASSQLAGVYNEQFF	TGTGCCAGTAGTCAGCTAGCGGGGGTTTACAATGAGCAGTTCTTC
-	many	TRBV2	TRBJ2-1	CASSQTSRGLF	TGTGCCAGCAGCCAAACTAGCAGAGGGCTCTTC
TRBD1	few	TRBV5-4	TRBJ2-2	CASRSGQTNTGELFF	TGTGCCAGCAGGTCGGGACAGACGAACACCGGGGAGCTGTTTTTT
TRBD1	-	TRBV5-1	TRBJ2-5	CASSFGQDQETQYF	TGCGCCAGCAGCTTCGGACAGGACCAAGAGACCCAGTACTTC
-	few	TRBV6-5	TRBJ2-7	CASKAGWGVYEQYF	TGTGCCAGTAAAGCAGGCTGGGGAGTATACGAGCAGTACTTC